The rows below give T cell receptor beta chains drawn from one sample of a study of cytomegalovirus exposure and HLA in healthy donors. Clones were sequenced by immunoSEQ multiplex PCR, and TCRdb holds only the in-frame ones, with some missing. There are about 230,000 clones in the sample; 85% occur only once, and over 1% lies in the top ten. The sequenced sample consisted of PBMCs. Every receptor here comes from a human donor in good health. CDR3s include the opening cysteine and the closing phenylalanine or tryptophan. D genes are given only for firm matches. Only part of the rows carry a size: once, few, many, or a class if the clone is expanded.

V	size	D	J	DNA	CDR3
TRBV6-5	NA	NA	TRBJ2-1	TGTGCCAGCAGTTACTCGAATTATGAGGTGGATAATGAGCAGTTCTTC	CASSYSNYEVDNEQFF
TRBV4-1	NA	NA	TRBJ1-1	TGCGCCAGCAGCCAAGGGAACAGCCGGTGGAACACTGAAGCTTTCTTT	CASSQGNSRWNTEAFF
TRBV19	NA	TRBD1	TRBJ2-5	TGTGCCAGTAGGGGACAGACTCAAGAGACCCAGTACTTC	CASRGQTQETQYF
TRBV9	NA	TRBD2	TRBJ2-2	TGTGCCAGCAGCGTAGCGGGGGGGCCACCCTCGGGCCCCGGGGAGCTGTTTTTT	CASSVAGGPPSGPGELFF
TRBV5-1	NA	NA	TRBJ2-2	TGCGCCAGCAGCTCCGGACAGACGAACACCGGGGAGCTGTTTTTT	CASSSGQTNTGELFF
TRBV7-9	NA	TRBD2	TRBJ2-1	TGTGCCAGCAGCTTAGAGGTTAGCGGGAGGGATGAGCAGTTCTTC	CASSLEVSGRDEQFF
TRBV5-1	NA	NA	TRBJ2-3	TGCGCCAGCAGCCTAAGCGGGCGAGGAGGAGATACGCAGTATTTT	CASSLSGRGGDTQYF
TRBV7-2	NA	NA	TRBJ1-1	TGTGCCAGCAGCTTCGTCTTTAACTCCGGGGCTTTCTTT	CASSFVFNSGAFF
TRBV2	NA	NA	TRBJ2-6	TGTGCCAGCAGTGACCGGTGGGGGCTCGGGGCCAACGTCCTGACTTTC	CASSDRWGLGANVLTF
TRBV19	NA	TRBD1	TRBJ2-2	TGTGCCAGTAGTATTTGGACAGGGGGTAACACCGGGGAGCTGTTTTTT	CASSIWTGGNTGELFF
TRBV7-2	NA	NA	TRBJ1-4	TGTGCCAGCAGTTTAGGACGGGTTAATGAAAAACTGTTTTTT	CASSLGRVNEKLFF
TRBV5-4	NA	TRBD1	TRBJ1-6	TGTGCCAGCAGCCCGGGGACAGGGGAGGTCACCCTCCACTTT	CASSPGTGEVTLHF
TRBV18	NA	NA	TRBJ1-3	TGTGCCAGCTCACCTGGGGGCAGGTCCGGAAACACCATATATTTT	CASSPGGRSGNTIYF
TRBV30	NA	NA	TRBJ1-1	TGTGCCTGGAGCCGATACCGGGACTTATACTTAAAAAACACTGAAGCTTTCTTT	CAWSRYRDLYLKNTEAFF
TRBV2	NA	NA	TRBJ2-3	TGTGCCAGCAGTGAAGGGTCCGGGTTCACAGATACGCAGTATTTT	CASSEGSGFTDTQYF
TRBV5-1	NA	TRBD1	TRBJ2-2	TGCGCCAGCAGCTGGGGACAGTCTACCGGGGAGCTGTTTTTT	CASSWGQSTGELFF
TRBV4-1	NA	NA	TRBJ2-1	TGCGCCAGCAGCCAAGAAGCGGAGAGCTCCTACAATGAGCAGTTCTTC	CASSQEAESSYNEQFF
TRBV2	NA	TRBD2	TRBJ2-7	TGTGCCAGCAGTATGGGACTAGCGGGAGGGCCTTTCGAGGAGCAGTACTTC	CASSMGLAGGPFEEQYF
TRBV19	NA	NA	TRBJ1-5	TGTGCCAGTAGTATAGGACAGGCCAATCAGCCCCAGCATTTT	CASSIGQANQPQHF
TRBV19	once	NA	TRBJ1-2	TGTGCCAGTAGTAGGCAGGCCTCCTCACATGGCTACACCTTC	CASSRQASSHGYTF
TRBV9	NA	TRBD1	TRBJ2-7	TGTGCCAGCAGCGTAGACGGGACAGCTTTCTACGAGCAGTACTTC	CASSVDGTAFYEQYF
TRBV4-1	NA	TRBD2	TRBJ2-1	TGCGCCAGCAGCCTCGGACTAGCGGGGACTCCCTTGCGGGAGCAGTTCTTC	CASSLGLAGTPLREQFF
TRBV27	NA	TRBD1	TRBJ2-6	TGTGCCAGCAGTCCCATCCCGACAGGGTACTCTGGGGCCAACGTCCTGACTTTC	CASSPIPTGYSGANVLTF
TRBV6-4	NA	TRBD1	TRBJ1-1	TGTGCCAGCAGTGAAAGGGGACAGGGCAACACTGAAGCTTTCTTT	CASSERGQGNTEAFF
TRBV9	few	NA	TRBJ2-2	TGTGCCAGCAGCGTACAGGGAATCGGGGAGCTGTTTTTT	CASSVQGIGELFF
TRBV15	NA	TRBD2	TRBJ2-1	TGTGCCACCAGCAGAGGGGGGGCTCTAGCGGGCAATGAGCAGTTCTTC	CATSRGGALAGNEQFF
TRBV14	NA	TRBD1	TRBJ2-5	TGTGCCAGCAGCCAAGAAGACCATTACAGGGGCCGGGAGACCCAGTACTTC	CASSQEDHYRGRETQYF